This section outlines one TCR beta chain sequence together with its context. Its target is unknown. These data come from a study of human T cells and chemical hapten exposure. The library tagged individual cDNA molecules with unique molecular identifiers. In the authors' workflow: Samples contained a median of roughly 96,000 TCRs, with a range of 23,224 to 690,600. TCRdb analysed the 5' RACE reads with MiXCR anew, one entry per CDR3 protein. None of the V and J calls come from the authors' own analysis; TCRdb made them. The sample has 110,000 or so distinct CDR3 sequences, approximately 19% seen once. Someone pulled total RNA out of unfractionated whole blood. Study-level results: With regard to DPC sensitization, TCRs above 1 in 1000 frequency did not change.

This TCR came from a human donor in good health.

CDR3 region: CASSSMGAMVETQYF. CDR3 nucleotide sequence: TGTGCCAGCAGTTCTATGGGGGCTATGGTAGAGACCCAGTACTTC. The gene calls are TRBV28 and TRBJ2-5; a weak D match, TRBD1 (6 bases). This CDR3 has 15 amino acids. V lost 4 bases, J lost 4 bases, and 16 bases lay in between. The V gene's germline CDR1 is MDHEN and CDR2 SYDVKM.